A selection of T cell receptor beta chains follows, all from one sample in a study of post-analysis software for immune sequencing data. MiXCR was run by TCRdb on the PCR reads, yielding one entry per CDR3 protein. The sample has fewer than 600,000 distinct CDR3 sequences, roughly 45% seen once. The sample taken for sequencing was blood. The origin of the receptors is a girl between 5 and 17 years old with multiple sclerosis. Each CDR3 is given with its conserved first and last residue. D genes are given only for firm matches. Size tells how often a clone was seen (once, few, many) or the class of an expanded clone, and some rows leave it out.

>TRBV12-3/TRBV12-4|NA|TRBD2|TRBJ2-3
TGTGCCAGCAGTGTTAGCGGGAGGGGCACAGATACGCAGTATTTT
CASSVSGRGTDTQYF
>TRBV7-3|NA|TRBD1|TRBJ2-3
TGTGCCAGCAGCTTTATGGGACAGTACACAGATACGCAGTATTTT
CASSFMGQYTDTQYF
>TRBV24-1|NA|NA|TRBJ2-3
TGTGCCACCAGTGAGGGGACCCTCGATCAGTATTTT
CATSEGTLDQYF
>TRBV5-1|NA|NA|TRBJ2-5
TGCGCCAGCAGCTTGGTGACAGGACAAGAGACCCAGTACTTC
CASSLVTGQETQYF
>TRBV2|NA|NA|TRBJ1-1
TGTGCCAGCAGTCAACGCCGGACTGCCCCCGTTACTGAAGCTTTCTTT
CASSQRRTAPVTEAFF
>TRBV6-5|NA|NA|TRBJ1-1
TGTGCCAGCAGTTATCGGACAGAGAACACTGAAGCTTTCTTT
CASSYRTENTEAFF
>TRBV3-1|NA|NA|TRBJ2-4
TGTGCCAGCAGCCAAGACGGAGTAGAAGTTCAGTACTTC
CASSQDGVEVQYF
>TRBV29-1|few|NA|TRBJ2-5
TGCAGCGTAAGGGATCCCTTCCAAGAGACCCAGTACTTC
CSVRDPFQETQYF
>TRBV29-1|once|NA|TRBJ2-1
TGCAGCGTTGAAGATCCTTGGGGACCCGTGGGGGACAATGAGCACTTCTTC
CSVEDPWGPVGDNEHFF
>TRBV11-2|few|NA|TRBJ2-2
TGTGCCAGCCGCCGGGATTACACCGGGGAGCTGTTTTTT
CASRRDYTGELFF
>TRBV2|NA|NA|TRBJ2-3
TGTGCCAGCAATAGACTAGTTACTAGCACAGATACGCAGTATTTT
CASNRLVTSTDTQYF
>TRBV24-1|NA|TRBD1|TRBJ2-1
TGTGCCACCAGTGACCCGAGACAGGGGGTCTACAATGAGCAGTTCTTC
CATSDPRQGVYNEQFF
>TRBV5-1|many|TRBD1|TRBJ2-7
TGCGCCAGCAGCTTGGAGTGGGACAGGTCGCACGAGCAGTACTTC
CASSLEWDRSHEQYF
>TRBV6-4|NA|NA|TRBJ2-1
TGTGCCAGCAGGGACACTACAAGTAGTGAGCAGTTCTTC
CASRDTTSSEQFF
>TRBV7-3|NA|TRBD2|TRBJ2-3
TGTGCCAGCTCGATGACTAGCGGGCCCCACACAGATACGCAGTATTTT
CASSMTSGPHTDTQYF
>TRBV4-2|NA|NA|TRBJ2-7
TGTGCCAGCAGCCAAGGACTCGAGGGGATCTACGAGCAGTACTTC
CASSQGLEGIYEQYF
>TRBV10-3|NA|TRBD1|TRBJ1-4
TGTGCCATCAGTGAGTACGGCAGGGGACAGGAAAAACTGTTTTTT
CAISEYGRGQEKLFF
>TRBV20-1|few|NA|TRBJ2-7
TGCAGTGCTAGGGAACTCGGCTACGAGCAGTACTTC
CSARELGYEQYF
>TRBV29-1|NA|NA|TRBJ2-3
TGCAGCGTGTTCAGGGACGGGACGCAGTATTTT
CSVFRDGTQYF
>TRBV6-5|few|NA|TRBJ2-7
TGTGCCTTTCGTAAGGACTACCCAAACTACGAGCAGTACTTC
CAFRKDYPNYEQYF
>TRBV7-9|NA|TRBD2|TRBJ2-7
TGTGCCAGCAGTTCTATAGCGGGAGGGTATAACTACGAGCAGTACTTC
CASSSIAGGYNYEQYF
>TRBV6-5|NA|TRBD1|TRBJ1-2
TGTGCCACGGGCATAGGGACAGACCTTAACTATGACTACACCTTC
CATGIGTDLNYDYTF
>TRBV4-2|few|NA|TRBJ2-7
TGTGCCAGCAGCCGGCTTGGGAGCTCCTACGAGCAGTACTTC
CASSRLGSSYEQYF
>TRBV12-3/TRBV12-4|NA|NA|TRBJ2-3
TGTGCCAGCAGAAAGAGAGGGAGTCGCTCAGGGGAGGGTCACTTCACAGATGCGCAGTATTTT
CASRKRGSRSGEGHFTDAQYF
>TRBV5-5|NA|TRBD2|TRBJ2-3
TGTGCCAGCAGCTACCTAGCGGGAGACACAGATACGCAGTATTTT
CASSYLAGDTDTQYF
>TRBV15|NA|TRBD1|TRBJ1-1
TGTGCCACCAGCAGAACTGCGGACAGGGTAACTTCTGAGGCTTTCTTT
CATSRTADRVTSEAFF
>TRBV5-1|NA|NA|TRBJ1-2
TGCGCCAGCAGCTTAACGGCAAGCACTAACTATGGCTACACCTTC
CASSLTASTNYGYTF
>TRBV6-2/TRBV6-3|NA|NA|TRBJ1-5
TGTACCAGCAGTTACGGGGGTGCGGAAAGTCAGCCCCAGCATTTT
CTSSYGGAESQPQHF
>TRBV27|few|TRBD1|TRBJ2-3
TGTGCCAGCAGTCCCGGGACAGGGGCCTTCACAGATACGCAGTATTTT
CASSPGTGAFTDTQYF
>TRBV29-1|NA|TRBD1|TRBJ2-6
TGCAGCGTTGAATTTAGGGGGACAGGGGGCTCTGGGGCCAACGTCCTGACTTTC
CSVEFRGTGGSGANVLTF
>TRBV20-1|NA|NA|TRBJ2-1
TGCAGTGCTCAGGGATTCTACAATGAGCAGTTCTTC
CSAQGFYNEQFF
>TRBV7-9|NA|NA|TRBJ1-5
TGTGCCAGCAGCCTCATTGAAAGCCAGCCCCAGCATTTT
CASSLIESQPQHF